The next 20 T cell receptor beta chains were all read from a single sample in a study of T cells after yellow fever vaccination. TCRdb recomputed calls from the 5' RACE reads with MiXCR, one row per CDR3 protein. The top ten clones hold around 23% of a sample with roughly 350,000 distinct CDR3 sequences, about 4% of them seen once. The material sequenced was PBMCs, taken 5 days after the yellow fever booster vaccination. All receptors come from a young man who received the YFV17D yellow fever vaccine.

The chain's CDR3 is CASSSTGTSGIKITGNEQFF. CDR3 nucleotide sequence: TGTGCCAGCAGCTCAACCGGGACTAGCGGTATCAAAATAACTGGGAATGAGCAGTTCTTC. This rearrangement joins TRBV7-2 to TRBJ2-1; 11 bases align to TRBD2. The CDR3 covers 20 residues. V shed 4 bases and J 7 bases; nucleotides not matched to a gene: 21. Germline V CDR1 and CDR2: SGHTA, FQGNSA.

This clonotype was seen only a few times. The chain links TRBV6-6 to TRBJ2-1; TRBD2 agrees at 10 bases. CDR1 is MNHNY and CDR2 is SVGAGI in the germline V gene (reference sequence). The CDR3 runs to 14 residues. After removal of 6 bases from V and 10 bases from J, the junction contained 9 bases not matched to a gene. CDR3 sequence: CASRPSGGAKEQFF. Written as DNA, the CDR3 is TGTGCCAGCAGACCAAGCGGGGGGGCAAAAGAGCAGTTCTTC.

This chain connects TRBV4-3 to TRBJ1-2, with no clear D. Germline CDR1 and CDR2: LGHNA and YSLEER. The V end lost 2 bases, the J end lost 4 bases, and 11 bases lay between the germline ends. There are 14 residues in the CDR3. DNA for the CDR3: TGCGCCAGCAGCCAACATTCACTGAGCTATGGCTACACCTTC. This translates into CASSQHSLSYGYTF.

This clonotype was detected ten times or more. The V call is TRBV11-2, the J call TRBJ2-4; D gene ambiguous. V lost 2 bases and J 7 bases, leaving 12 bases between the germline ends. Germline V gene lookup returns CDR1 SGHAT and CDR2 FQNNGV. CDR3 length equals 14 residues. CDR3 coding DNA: TGTGCCAGCAGCTTAATGACCAGGCGGAACATTCAGTACTTC. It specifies CASSLMTRRNIQYF. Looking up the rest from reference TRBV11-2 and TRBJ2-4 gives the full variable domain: EAGVAQSPRYKIIEKRQSVAFWCNPISGHATLYWYQQILGQGPKLLIQFQNNGVVDDSQLPKDRFSAERLKGVDSTLKIQPAKLEDSAVYLCASSLMTRRNIQYFGAGTRLSVL.

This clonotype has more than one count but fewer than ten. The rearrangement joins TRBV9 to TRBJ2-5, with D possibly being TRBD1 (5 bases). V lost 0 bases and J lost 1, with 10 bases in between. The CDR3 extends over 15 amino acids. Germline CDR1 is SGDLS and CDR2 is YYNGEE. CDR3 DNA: TGTGCCAGCAGCGTAGGGCCAGGGTCCCAAGAGACCCAGTACTTC. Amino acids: CASSVGPGSQETQYF.

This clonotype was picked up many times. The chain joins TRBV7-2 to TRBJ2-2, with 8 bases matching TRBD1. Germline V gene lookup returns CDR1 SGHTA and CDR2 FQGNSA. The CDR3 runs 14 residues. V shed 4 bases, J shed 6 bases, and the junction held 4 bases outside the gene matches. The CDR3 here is CASSWTGTAGELFF. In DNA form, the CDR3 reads TGTGCCAGCAGCTGGACAGGGACGGCCGGGGAGCTGTTTTTT.

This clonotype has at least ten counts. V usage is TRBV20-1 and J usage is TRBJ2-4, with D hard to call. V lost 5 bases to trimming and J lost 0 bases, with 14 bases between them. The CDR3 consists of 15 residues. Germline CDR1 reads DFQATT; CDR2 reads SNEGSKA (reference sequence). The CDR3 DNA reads TGCAGTGCTCCACGGCCCCCTCTAGCCAAAAACATTCAGTACTTC. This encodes CSAPRPPLAKNIQYF.

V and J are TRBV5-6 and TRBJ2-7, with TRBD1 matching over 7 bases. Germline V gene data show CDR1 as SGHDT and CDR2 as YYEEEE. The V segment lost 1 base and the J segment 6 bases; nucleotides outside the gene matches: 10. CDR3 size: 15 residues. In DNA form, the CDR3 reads TGTGCCAGCAGCTTGTGGAACAGGGGCATTGGCGAGCAGTACTTC. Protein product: CASSLWNRGIGEQYF. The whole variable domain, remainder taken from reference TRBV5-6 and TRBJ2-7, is DAGVTQSPTHLIKTRGQQVTLRCSPKSGHDTVSWYQQALGQGPQFIFQYYEEEERQRGNFPDRFSGHQFPNYSSELNVNALLLGDSALYLCASSLWNRGIGEQYFGPGTRLTVT.

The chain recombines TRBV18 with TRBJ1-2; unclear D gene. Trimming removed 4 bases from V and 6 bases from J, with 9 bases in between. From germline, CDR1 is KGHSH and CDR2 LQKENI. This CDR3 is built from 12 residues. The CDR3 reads CASSQDWHGYTF. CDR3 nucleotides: TGTGCCAGCTCACAGGATTGGCATGGCTACACCTTC.

Here the CDR3 reads CASSWSGARQETQYF. Written as DNA, the CDR3 is TGTGCCAGCAGTTGGAGCGGGGCGAGACAAGAGACCCAGTACTTC. This chain joins TRBV12-3 or TRBV12-4 and TRBJ2-5, with 7 bases identical to TRBD2. The CDR3 has 15 amino acids. V was pared by 4 bases and J by 2 bases, with 7 bases of the junction left unmatched.

CDR3 residues: CASSPDPGGLNTGELFF. Written as DNA, the CDR3 is TGCGCCAGCAGCCCCGATCCTGGCGGACTAAACACCGGGGAGCTGTTTTTT. The chain combines TRBV5-1 with TRBJ2-2; tentative D call: TRBD2 (6 bases). Looked up from germline, CDR1 is SGHRS and CDR2 is YFSETQ. V was cut by 4 bases and J by 2 bases, with 18 bases left in between. The CDR3 loop spans 17 amino acids.

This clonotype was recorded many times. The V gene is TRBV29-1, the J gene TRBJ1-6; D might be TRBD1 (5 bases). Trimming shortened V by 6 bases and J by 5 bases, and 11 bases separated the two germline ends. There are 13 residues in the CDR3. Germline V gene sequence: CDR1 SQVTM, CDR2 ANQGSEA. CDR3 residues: CSVGEGDNSPLHF. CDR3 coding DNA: TGCAGCGTAGGGGAGGGCGATAATTCACCCCTCCACTTT.

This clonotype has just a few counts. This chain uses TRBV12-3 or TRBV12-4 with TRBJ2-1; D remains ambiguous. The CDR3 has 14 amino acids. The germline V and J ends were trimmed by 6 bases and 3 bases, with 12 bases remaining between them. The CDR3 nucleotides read TGTGCCAGCAGGCCCTGGGCAGGCTACAATGAGCAGTTCTTC. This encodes CASRPWAGYNEQFF.

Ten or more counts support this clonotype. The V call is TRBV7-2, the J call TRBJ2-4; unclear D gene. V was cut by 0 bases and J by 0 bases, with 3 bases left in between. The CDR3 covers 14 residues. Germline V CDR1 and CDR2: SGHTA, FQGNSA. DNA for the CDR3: TGTGCCAGCAGCTTAGCGCTAGCCAAAAACATTCAGTACTTC. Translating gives CASSLALAKNIQYF.

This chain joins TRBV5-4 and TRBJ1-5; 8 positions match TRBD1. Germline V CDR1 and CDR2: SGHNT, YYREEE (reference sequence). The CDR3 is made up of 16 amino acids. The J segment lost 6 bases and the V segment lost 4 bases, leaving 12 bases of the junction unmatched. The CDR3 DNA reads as TGTGCCAGCAGCGAATTTGGACAGGGAAGGGCTCAGCCCCAGCATTTT. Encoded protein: CASSEFGQGRAQPQHF.

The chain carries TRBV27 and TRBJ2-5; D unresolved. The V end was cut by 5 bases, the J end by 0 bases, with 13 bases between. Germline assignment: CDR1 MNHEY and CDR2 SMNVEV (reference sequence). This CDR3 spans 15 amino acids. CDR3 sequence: CASSTALGYQETQYF. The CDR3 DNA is TGTGCCAGCAGTACTGCCTTGGGGTACCAAGAGACCCAGTACTTC.

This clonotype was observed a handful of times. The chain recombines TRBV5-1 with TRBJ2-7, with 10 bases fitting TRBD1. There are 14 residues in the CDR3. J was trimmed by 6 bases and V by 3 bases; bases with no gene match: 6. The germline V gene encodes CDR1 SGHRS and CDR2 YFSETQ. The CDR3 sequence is CASSSTGTGVEQYV. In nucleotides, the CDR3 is TGCGCCAGCAGCTCGACCGGGACAGGGGTCGAGCAGTACGTC.

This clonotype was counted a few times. CDR3 residues: CASSFRSGGVSVAHEQFF. Written as DNA, the CDR3 is TGTGCCAGCAGTTTCCGTAGCGGGGGGGTGTCCGTCGCGCATGAGCAGTTCTTC. V is TRBV12-3 or TRBV12-4 and J is TRBJ2-1, with 11 positions matching TRBD2. V was clipped by 3 bases and J by 8 bases; unmatched bases: 15. The CDR3 loop spans 18 amino acids.

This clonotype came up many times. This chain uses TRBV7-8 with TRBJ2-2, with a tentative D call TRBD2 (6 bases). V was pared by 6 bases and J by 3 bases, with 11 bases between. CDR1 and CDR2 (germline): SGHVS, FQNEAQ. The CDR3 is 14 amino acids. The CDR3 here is CASRGSGYTGELFF. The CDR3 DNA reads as TGTGCCAGCAGGGGTAGCGGTTACACCGGGGAGCTGTTTTTT.

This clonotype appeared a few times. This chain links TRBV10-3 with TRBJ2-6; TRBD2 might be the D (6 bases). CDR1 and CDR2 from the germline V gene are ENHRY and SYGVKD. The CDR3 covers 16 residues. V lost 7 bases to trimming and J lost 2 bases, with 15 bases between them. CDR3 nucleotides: TGTGCCATCATGGAGGGGATCGCGGCTGGGGCCAACGTCCTGACTTTC. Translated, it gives CAIMEGIAAGANVLTF.